The 9 T cell receptor beta chains below come from one sample, sequenced in a study of tumor-infiltrating lymphocytes in localized non-small cell lung cancer. The repertoire was sequenced with immunoSEQ multiplex PCR; TCRdb's copy has only in-frame clones and lacks some. The repertoire holds about 6,400 clones, with roughly 71% as singletons. Material: lung tumor tissue. These receptors all come from a human donor with non-small cell lung cancer.

The chain joins TRBV7-9 to TRBJ1-4; no clear D. The germline V gene has CDR1 SEHNR and CDR2 FQNEAQ (reference sequence). The ends were cut back, 5 bases at V and 8 bases at J, with 9 bases in the middle. This CDR3 spans 12 amino acids. CDR3: CASSPAGEKLFF. CDR3 nucleotides: TGTGCCAGCAGCCCCGCGGGCGAAAAACTGTTTTTT.

The chain links TRBV6-1 to TRBJ1-1, with D unclear. Germline CDR1 and CDR2: MNHNS and SASEGT. V lost 6 bases and J 0 bases, leaving 8 bases between the germline ends. CDR3 length: 13 residues. CDR3 loop: CASSGLVNTEAFF. The CDR3 DNA follows: TGTGCCAGCAGCGGACTCGTGAACACTGAAGCTTTCTTT.

DNA for the CDR3: TGTGCCAGCTCACCTTATGCGGGACAGGGCACCGGGGAGCTGTTTTTT. This codes for CASSPYAGQGTGELFF. V and J are TRBV18 and TRBJ2-2; 9 bases are a match to TRBD1. The CDR3 has 16 amino acids. V lost 3 bases and J lost 4; bases outside the gene matches: 6. The V gene's germline CDR1 is KGHSH and CDR2 LQKENI.

The J gene is TRBJ1-1, the V gene TRBV20-1; D is perhaps TRBD1 (5 bases). This CDR3 region has 11 residues. The germline V gene has CDR1 DFQATT and CDR2 SNEGSKA (reference sequence). The V end was cut by 6 bases, the J end by 6 bases, with 11 bases between. CDR3 DNA sequence: TGCAGTGCAGGGGTCGTCCCTGAAGCTTTCTTT. Residues: CSAGVVPEAFF.

This clone was detected only a few times. The chain carries TRBV7-9 and TRBJ2-4; the D gene is possibly TRBD1 (5 bases). The CDR3 length is 15 residues. Germline CDR1 and CDR2: SEHNR and FQNEAQ (reference sequence). Trimming stripped 0 bases from V and 3 bases from J, with 9 bases between. In nucleotides, the CDR3 is TGTGCCAGCAGCTTAGCCCAGGGCGACAAAAACATTCAGTACTTC. Protein: CASSLAQGDKNIQYF.

This chain joins TRBV19 and TRBJ2-7; D may correspond to TRBD1 or TRBD2 (7 bases each). This CDR3 comprises 15 residues. The V gene's germline CDR1 is LNHDA and CDR2 SQIVND (reference sequence). V shed 4 bases and J shed 7 bases, with 20 bases lying between them. For the CDR3, the DNA is TGTGCCAGTAGTAGGGTACAGGGGAGGGGAAGTGAGCAGTACTTC. It encodes CASSRVQGRGSEQYF.

This sequence joins TRBV19 and TRBJ1-2, with D possibly TRBD1 on 5 matching bases. The CDR3 runs to 13 residues. The germline V gene has CDR1 LNHDA and CDR2 SQIVND (reference sequence). V dropped 7 bases and J dropped 3 bases, with 12 bases sitting between them. CDR3 region: CASKRGLDYGYTF. DNA for the CDR3: TGTGCCAGTAAGAGGGGTCTCGACTATGGCTACACCTTC.

The V call is TRBV2, the J call TRBJ1-1, with D unclear. The CDR3 has 14 amino acids. Germline assignment: CDR1 SNHLY and CDR2 FYNNEI. V was trimmed by 1 base and J by 4 bases, leaving 10 bases between them. The CDR3 DNA reads TGTGCCAGCAGTGAAGGGCAATCTTTCACTGAAGCTTTCTTT. The encoded protein is CASSEGQSFTEAFF.

The chain uses TRBV6-6 and TRBJ2-7, with 10 positions matching TRBD1. The CDR3 length is 14 residues. Germline values: CDR1 MNHNY, CDR2 SVGAGI (reference sequence). V trimming: 4 bases; J trimming: 5 bases; junction bases outside the gene matches: 5. The CDR3 nucleotides are TGTGCCAGCAGTTCTTGGGGACAGGGGCACGAGCAGTACTTC. It codes for CASSSWGQGHEQYF.